This T cell receptor (beta chain) was retrieved from a study of cytomegalovirus exposure and HLA in healthy donors. Study results and limitations: Looking again later, the authors saw that most CMV-associated TCR beta chains seemed HLA-restricted. Reports indicated that the classifier achieved high specificity and sensitivity in diagnosing cytomegalovirus status. As a later analysis showed, a missense DCLRE1C variant was linked to trimming of TCR beta V- and J-genes. Listed as cytomegalovirus-associated were 164 TCR beta chains.

With respect to this clone: Its antigen is as yet unknown.

PCR amplification relied on 60 Vbeta primers (plus 13 Jbeta primers). Assay: immunoSEQ multiplex PCR; the TCRdb copy retains only in-frame clones and omits some. The sample contains over 110,000 clones, around four fifths of which appear only once. The source material was PBMCs. This TCR came from a female donor in good health and CMV-seronegative.

CDR3 protein: CASRETGGAIWGEKLFF. The CDR3 DNA sequence: TGTGCCAGCAGGGAGACAGGGGGCGCGATCTGGGGTGAAAAACTGTTTTTT. The V and J genes are TRBV28 and TRBJ1-4, with 10 bases lining up with TRBD1. This CDR3 is built from 17 residues. V shed 6 bases, J shed 7 bases, and the junction held 14 bases outside the gene matches. CDR1 and CDR2 (germline): MDHEN, SYDVKM.